Below, 6 T cell receptor beta chains from the same sample are listed, as sequenced in a study of esophageal squamous cell carcinoma under preoperative chemotherapy. The time point is: before preoperative PTX-NDP chemotherapy. Via MiXCR, TCRdb re-called the PCR reads, giving one row per CDR3 protein. The table shows more than 15,000 distinct CDR3 sequences, with approximately 48% occurring only once. This sample was obtained from a patient given preoperative chemotherapy. The origin of the receptors is a human donor with esophageal squamous cell carcinoma. The donor label of this sample is uncertain.

This clonotype was counted a single time. One end of the junction is discordant with germline, which a read error may explain. The chain employs TRBV6-5 and TRBJ2-5, with D perhaps TRBD2 (6 bases). This CDR3 has 17 amino acids. CDR1 and CDR2 (germline): MNHEY, SVGAGI. CDR3 region: CAGGSSGCGAGQETRHF. CDR3 sequence (DNA): TGTGCCGGCGGTTCCTCGGGCTGCGGTGCGGGGCAAGAGACCCGGCACTTC.

The chain combines TRBV7-2 with TRBJ2-3; D remains ambiguous. Trimming took off 11 bases at V and 11 bases at J, with 20 bases between the two ends. The length of the CDR3 is 12 residues. CDR1 is SGHTA and CDR2 is FQGNSA in the germline V gene. The DNA for the CDR3 is TGTGCCGGCCGTTTTGGCACAGACATGCAGTATTTT. Its translation: CAGRFGTDMQYF.

This clonotype came up many times. The chain uses TRBV7-7 and TRBJ2-5; D remains unclear. The CDR3 is 13 amino acids. Germline CDR1 is SSHAT and CDR2 is FNYEAQ (reference sequence). The germline V and J ends were trimmed by 1 base and 11 bases, with 14 bases remaining between them. The CDR3 coding sequence is TGTGCCAGCAGCTTAGAACGTAACAATGAGCAGTACTTC. This translates into CASSLERNNEQYF.

The chain has TRBV7-2 and TRBJ2-1, with unresolved D. The CDR3 is made up of 15 amino acids. Trimming left V 1 base short and J 3 bases short, with 10 bases between. Looked up from germline, CDR1 is SGHTA and CDR2 is FQGNSA. The CDR3 loop is CASSLDTGFYNEQFF. For the CDR3, the DNA is TGTGCCAGCAGCTTAGACACGGGTTTCTACAATGAGCAGTTCTTC.

J is TRBJ2-1 and V is TRBV7-3, with 9 bases fitting TRBD1. This CDR3 is 16 amino acids long. J was trimmed by 1 base and V by 5 bases; bases with no gene match: 6. Germline loops: CDR1 SGHTA, CDR2 FQGTGA. CDR3 in amino acids: CASSTQGAVSYNEQFF. For the CDR3, the DNA is TGTGCCAGCAGCACACAGGGGGCCGTGTCCTACAATGAGCAGTTCTTC.

This chain links TRBV12-3 or TRBV12-4 with TRBJ2-3; no reliable D call. The V end lost 6 bases, the J end lost 5 bases, and 12 bases lay between the germline ends. The CDR3 runs to 13 residues. This CDR3 reads CASRITQGDTQYF. CDR3 bases: TGTGCCAGCAGGATAACCCAAGGAGATACGCAGTATTTT.